This TCR beta chain came from a study of shared clonotypes between healthy human individuals. Broader study findings: Non-shared clonotypes had lower generation probabilities than clonotypes shared by all four sorted-subset donors. In having few donors, the study represented limited genetic and exposure-history diversity.

Donation came from healthy HIV-negative adults that had no recent acute infections or vaccinations. The split of CD4+ cells yielded CD45RA+ naive and CD45RA-negative memory subsets. Concerning this clone itself: The antigen is unknown.

Sequencing used immunoSEQ multiplex PCR; TCRdb keeps in-frame clones, though not all of them. Here the sample spans 2 million to 2.5 million clones, 85% to 95% being singletons. Trimming shortened V by 6 bases and J by 6 bases, and 8 bases separated the two germline ends. CDR1 LNHDA and CDR2 SQIVND come from the germline V gene (reference sequence). CDR3 length: 11 residues. The sample taken for sequencing was naive CD4+ T cells from PBMCs. As for subset: CD45RA+ positively selected. This clonotype originated in a man aged 18 to 29 in good health. Some clones in this sample may be carry-over from other donors' samples. The V and J genes are TRBV19 and TRBJ1-1; no definite D call. The CDR3 nucleotides are TGTGCCAGTAGGAATAGGGCTGAAGCTTTCTTT. Protein sequence: CASRNRAEAFF. Complete variable domain (other parts from reference TRBV19 and TRBJ1-1): DGGITQSPKYLFRKEGQNVTLSCEQNLNHDAMYWYRQDPGQGLRLIYYSQIVNDFQKGDIAEGYSVSREKKESFPLTVTSAQKNPTAFYLCASRNRAEAFFGQGTRLTVV.